This is a list of T cell receptor beta chains from one sample in a study of cytomegalovirus exposure and HLA in healthy donors. The protocol was immunoSEQ multiplex PCR, while the TCRdb copy is restricted to in-frame clones and leaves out a portion. The sample shows 65,000 or so clones, over 50% of them seen only once. Sample: PBMCs. Receptors were obtained from a man aged 25 to 40 in good health and CMV-seronegative. Both conserved end residues are part of each CDR3. Each record gives: CDR3 protein, CDR3 length, J gene, V gene.

cdr3_aa: CASSMGQGWETQYF
cdr3_length: 14
j_call: TRBJ2-5
v_call: TRBV19

cdr3_aa: CASKTGRNYNSPLHF
cdr3_length: 15
j_call: TRBJ1-6
v_call: TRBV6-5

cdr3_aa: CASRTQGALNEKLFF
cdr3_length: 15
j_call: TRBJ1-4
v_call: TRBV5-1

cdr3_aa: CASSSGYSGYTF
cdr3_length: 12
j_call: TRBJ1-2
v_call: TRBV27

cdr3_aa: CSTWTSGLDTQYF
cdr3_length: 13
j_call: TRBJ2-3
v_call: TRBV29-1

cdr3_aa: CASSQEDSENEKLFF
cdr3_length: 15
j_call: TRBJ1-4
v_call: TRBV4-1

cdr3_aa: CASRDWTSGYEQYF
cdr3_length: 14
j_call: TRBJ2-7
v_call: TRBV6-6

cdr3_aa: CASRRQGGNNQPQHF
cdr3_length: 15
j_call: TRBJ1-5
v_call: TRBV2

cdr3_aa: CASSLYSYEQYF
cdr3_length: 12
j_call: TRBJ2-7
v_call: TRBV14

cdr3_aa: CASSLLPGGSTDTQYF
cdr3_length: 16
j_call: TRBJ2-3
v_call: TRBV5-6

cdr3_aa: CASSQGAVSNQPQHF
cdr3_length: 15
j_call: TRBJ1-5
v_call: TRBV11-2

cdr3_aa: CASSEDLSDTQYF
cdr3_length: 13
j_call: TRBJ2-3
v_call: TRBV7-9

cdr3_aa: CASSVASGVGDEKLFF
cdr3_length: 16
j_call: TRBJ1-4
v_call: TRBV9

cdr3_aa: CASSYSDITGYTF
cdr3_length: 13
j_call: TRBJ1-2
v_call: TRBV6-5

cdr3_aa: CASSPGQGRYNSPLHF
cdr3_length: 16
j_call: TRBJ1-6
v_call: TRBV7-8

cdr3_aa: CASSSPHQGMGDEQFF
cdr3_length: 16
j_call: TRBJ2-1
v_call: TRBV5-4

cdr3_aa: CASSLRGTGLLSGNTIYF
cdr3_length: 18
j_call: TRBJ1-3
v_call: TRBV4-1

cdr3_aa: CAWGGQNTEAFF
cdr3_length: 12
j_call: TRBJ1-1
v_call: TRBV30

cdr3_aa: CASSLGQSNQPQHF
cdr3_length: 14
j_call: TRBJ1-5
v_call: TRBV13

cdr3_aa: CSGTRGNTIYF
cdr3_length: 11
j_call: TRBJ1-3
v_call: TRBV29-1

cdr3_aa: CASSQEMSSGGLEQFF
cdr3_length: 16
j_call: TRBJ2-1
v_call: TRBV4-2

cdr3_aa: CASSIDRGSQPQHF
cdr3_length: 14
j_call: TRBJ1-5
v_call: TRBV6-1

cdr3_aa: CASSLKGQGNYGYTF
cdr3_length: 15
j_call: TRBJ1-2
v_call: TRBV27

cdr3_aa: CASSLEPGGNQPQHF
cdr3_length: 15
j_call: TRBJ1-5
v_call: TRBV9

cdr3_aa: CASSSNVATGTADTQYF
cdr3_length: 17
j_call: TRBJ2-3
v_call: TRBV4-2

cdr3_aa: CASSPGLAGYEQYF
cdr3_length: 14
j_call: TRBJ2-7
v_call: TRBV6-1

cdr3_aa: CATSRGTGETEAFF
cdr3_length: 14
j_call: TRBJ1-1
v_call: TRBV15

cdr3_aa: CASSLTLGTSGGHGELFF
cdr3_length: 18
j_call: TRBJ2-2
v_call: TRBV4-2

cdr3_aa: CAWSNAGTANTGELFF
cdr3_length: 16
j_call: TRBJ2-2
v_call: TRBV30

cdr3_aa: CASSSLNYGYTF
cdr3_length: 12
j_call: TRBJ1-2
v_call: TRBV7-8

cdr3_aa: CASSSQTSGGYEQYF
cdr3_length: 15
j_call: TRBJ2-7
v_call: TRBV5-1

cdr3_aa: CASSAGIDSNQPQHF
cdr3_length: 15
j_call: TRBJ1-5
v_call: TRBV6-4

cdr3_aa: CASSPIQGEGIQPQHF
cdr3_length: 16
j_call: TRBJ1-5
v_call: TRBV18

cdr3_aa: CASSLSRLSTDTQYF
cdr3_length: 15
j_call: TRBJ2-3
v_call: TRBV5-8